This TCR beta chain came from a study of early T cells in non-severe SARS-CoV-2 infection. Attachment of unique molecular identifiers to individual cDNA molecules was performed. Via MiXCR, TCRdb re-called the 5' RACE reads, giving one row per CDR3 protein. The sample has tens of thousands of distinct CDR3 sequences, 9% to 15% seen once. At least ten counts were recorded for this clonotype. Germline V lookup: CDR1 SQVTM, CDR2 ANQGSEA. Unmatched junction bases numbered 9, after V lost 4 bases and J lost 3 bases. The CDR3 sequence is 15 residues long. This sequence originates from an adult who was a healthcare worker with PCR-confirmed SARS-CoV-2 infection or an uninfected control (not recorded which). The chain carries TRBV29-1 and TRBJ2-7; 10 nucleotides line up with TRBD2. The sample was whole blood. CDR3 DNA sequence: TGCAGCGTTGGGATTGGGACTAGCGAAGACTACGAGCAGTACTTC. Encoded protein: CSVGIGTSEDYEQYF.